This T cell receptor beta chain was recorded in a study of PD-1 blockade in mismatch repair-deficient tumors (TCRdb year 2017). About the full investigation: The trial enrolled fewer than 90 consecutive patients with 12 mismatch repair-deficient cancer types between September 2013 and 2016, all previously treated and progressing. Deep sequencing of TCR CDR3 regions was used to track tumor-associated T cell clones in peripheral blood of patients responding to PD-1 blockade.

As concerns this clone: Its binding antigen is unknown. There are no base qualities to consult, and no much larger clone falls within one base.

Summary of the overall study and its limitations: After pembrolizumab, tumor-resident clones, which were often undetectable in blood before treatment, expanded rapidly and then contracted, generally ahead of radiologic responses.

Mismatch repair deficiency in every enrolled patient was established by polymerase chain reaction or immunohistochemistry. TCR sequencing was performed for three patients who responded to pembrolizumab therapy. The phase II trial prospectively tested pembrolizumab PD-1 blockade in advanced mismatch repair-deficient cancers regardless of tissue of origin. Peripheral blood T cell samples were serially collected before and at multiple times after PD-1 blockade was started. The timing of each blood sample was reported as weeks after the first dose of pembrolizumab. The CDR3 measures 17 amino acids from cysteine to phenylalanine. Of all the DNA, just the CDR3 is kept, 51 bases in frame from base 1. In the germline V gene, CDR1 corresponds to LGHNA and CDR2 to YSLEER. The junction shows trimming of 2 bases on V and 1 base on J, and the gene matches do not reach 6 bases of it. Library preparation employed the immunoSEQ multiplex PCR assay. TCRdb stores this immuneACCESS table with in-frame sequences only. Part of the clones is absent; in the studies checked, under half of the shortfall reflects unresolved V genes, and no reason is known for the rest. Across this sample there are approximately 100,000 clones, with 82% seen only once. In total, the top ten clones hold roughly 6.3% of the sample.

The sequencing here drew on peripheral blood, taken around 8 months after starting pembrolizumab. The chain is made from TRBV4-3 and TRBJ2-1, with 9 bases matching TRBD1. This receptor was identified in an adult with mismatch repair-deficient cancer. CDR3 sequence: CASSQRPGQGSYNEQFF. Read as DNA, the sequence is TGCGCCAGCAGCCAACGCCCGGGACAGGGTTCCTACAATGAGCAGTTCTTC.